These 24 T cell receptor beta chains share one sample of origin, sequenced in a study of CD8 T cells in ankylosing spondylitis. Whole-study results and caveats: What appeared characteristic of ankylosing spondylitis blood was a TCR beta motif of 7 or 8 highly homologous variants.

TCRdb analysed the 5' RACE reads with MiXCR anew, one entry per CDR3 protein. The table records some 220,000 distinct CDR3 sequences, about 7% of them present only once. These TCRs' antigens remain unknown. The specimen was blood, either unsorted or a sorted T cell fraction (not recorded which). The origin of the receptors is a male donor with ankylosing spondylitis.

The chain has TRBV4-3 and TRBJ2-7; D remains unclear. The germline V gene encodes CDR1 LGHNA and CDR2 YSLEER. Trimming pared 2 bases from V and 2 bases from J, leaving 10 bases between. CDR3 length: 14 residues. The CDR3 nucleotides are TGCGCCAGCAGCCAATATGACGGAACCTACGAGCAGTACTTC. Protein sequence: CASSQYDGTYEQYF.

The chain has TRBV4-2 and TRBJ2-1; D is unresolved. The CDR3 runs 16 residues. The V gene's germline CDR1 is LGHNA and CDR2 YNFKEQ. V was shortened by 1 base and J by 0 bases, with 10 bases between the two germline ends. CDR3 sequence reads: CASSQGMRSSYNEQFF. DNA of the CDR3: TGTGCCAGCAGCCAAGGGATGAGGAGCTCCTACAATGAGCAGTTCTTC.

This clonotype was detected ten times or more. The chain combines TRBV5-6 with TRBJ1-2; tentatively, D is TRBD1 (5 bases). In germline, CDR1 is SGHDT, CDR2 YYEEEE. The CDR3 has 17 amino acids. The V and J ends lost 0 bases and 0 bases respectively, with 15 bases between them. CDR3 loop: CASSLAWGSLANYGYTF. CDR3 DNA sequence: TGTGCCAGCAGCTTGGCCTGGGGCAGCCTAGCTAACTATGGCTACACCTTC.

This clonotype was observed many times. The rearrangement links TRBV10-3 to TRBJ2-7; TRBD1 is a possible D gene (6 bases). Trimming removed 0 bases at V and 2 bases at J, with 8 bases between. The CDR3 has 14 amino acids. From germline, CDR1 is ENHRY and CDR2 SYGVKD. The CDR3 here is CAISESRGTYEQYF. As DNA, the CDR3 is TGTGCCATCAGTGAGTCTAGGGGGACCTACGAGCAGTACTTC.

This clonotype was observed a few times. The CDR3 DNA reads as TGTGCCAGCAGGCAGTTAGGGATGGAGGAGCAGTACTTC. Translation: CASRQLGMEEQYF. This rearrangement joins TRBV28 to TRBJ2-7; D ambiguous. Germline V gene data show CDR1 as MDHEN and CDR2 as SYDVKM. The V end was cut by 6 bases, the J end by 7 bases, with 16 bases between. The CDR3 consists of 13 residues.

This clonotype was detected ten times or more. This sequence joins TRBV6-1 and TRBJ1-1; the match to TRBD1 covers 10 bases. The CDR3 runs to 15 residues. V lost 3 bases and J lost 3; bases outside the gene matches: 4. Germline V gene lookup returns CDR1 MNHNS and CDR2 SASEGT. The CDR3 protein is CASSDRTGGDTEAFF. As DNA, the CDR3 is TGTGCCAGCAGTGACCGGACAGGGGGGGACACTGAAGCTTTCTTT.

This clonotype was picked up many times. The V call is TRBV4-1, the J call TRBJ1-5, with D unclear. CDR3 length equals 14 residues. CDR1 is MGHRA and CDR2 is YSYEKL in the germline V gene. Trimming stripped 3 bases from V and 0 bases from J, with 6 bases between. The CDR3 bases are TGCGCCAGCAGCCAGAGATATAGCAATCAGCCCCAGCATTTT. Translated, it gives CASSQRYSNQPQHF.

There are many counts of this clonotype. The rearrangement uses TRBV11-1 and TRBJ1-2; D may be TRBD1 (5 bases). CDR3 length: 18 residues. Trimming stripped 0 bases from V and 6 bases from J, with 23 bases between. Germline V gene sequence: CDR1 SGHAT, CDR2 FQDESV (reference sequence). The CDR3 sequence: CASSLAGSPWGDGDGYTF. The CDR3 DNA reads TGTGCCAGCAGCTTAGCGGGAAGCCCGTGGGGGGATGGAGATGGCTACACCTTC.

Ten or more counts support this clonotype. J is TRBJ2-1 and V is TRBV15; 7 bases agree with TRBD1. The CDR3 contains 16 residues. After removal of 0 bases from V and 4 bases from J, the junction contained 6 bases not matched to a gene. Per germline, CDR1 LNHNV and CDR2 YYDKDF (reference sequence). The CDR3 is CATSRDPGQPYNEQFF. CDR3 DNA sequence: TGTGCCACCAGCAGAGATCCGGGACAGCCATACAATGAGCAGTTCTTC.

This clonotype was observed many times. The chain employs TRBV12-5 and TRBJ1-1; 9 bases agree with TRBD1. CDR3 length: 14 residues. The junction had 2 bases not matched to a gene; V was cut back by 6 bases and J by 0 bases. Germline lookup yields CDR1 LGHNT and CDR2 FRNRAP. In DNA form, the CDR3 reads TGTGCTAGTGGGACAGGGGGGATGAACACTGAAGCTTTCTTT. Its translation is CASGTGGMNTEAFF.

This clonotype was seen more than once but under ten times. The chain combines TRBV18 with TRBJ2-1; tentative D call: TRBD2 (6 bases). This CDR3 contains 15 residues. V dropped 3 bases and J dropped 4 bases, with 13 bases sitting between them. CDR1 is KGHSH, CDR2 LQKENI, per germline. CDR3 loop: CASSPRLDVYNEQFF. In nucleotides, the CDR3 is TGTGCCAGCTCACCCCGACTAGACGTGTACAATGAGCAGTTCTTC. The full variable domain, in which reference TRBV18 and TRBJ2-1 provide the parts outside the CDR3, is NAGVMQNPRHLVRRRGQEARLRCSPMKGHSHVYWYRQLPEEGLKFMVYLQKENIIDESGMPKERFSAEFPKEGPSILRIQQVVRGDSAAYFCASSPRLDVYNEQFFGPGTRLTVL.

This clonotype has at least ten counts. The chain combines TRBV7-9 with TRBJ1-5; tentatively, D is TRBD1 (5 bases). V was cut by 5 bases and J by 2 bases, with 13 bases left in between. This CDR3 has 15 amino acids. CDR1 is SEHNR, CDR2 FQNEAQ, per germline (reference sequence). This CDR3 is CASSATGPGNQPQHF. The CDR3 nucleotides are TGTGCCAGCAGCGCAACAGGTCCGGGCAATCAGCCCCAGCATTTT.

There are many counts of this clonotype. The chain joins TRBV4-2 to TRBJ2-1; maybe TRBD2 (5 bases). Germline CDR1 reads LGHNA; CDR2 reads YNFKEQ. The CDR3 length is 15 residues. V lost 1 base and J lost 2, with 9 bases in between. Here the CDR3 reads CASSQGLSAYNEQFF. The CDR3 nucleotides read TGTGCCAGCAGCCAAGGGCTTAGCGCCTACAATGAGCAGTTCTTC.

The chain joins TRBV7-6 to TRBJ2-1, with 9 bases fitting TRBD1. The V segment lost 5 bases and the J segment 2 bases; nucleotides outside the gene matches: 13. Germline CDR1 reads SGHVS; CDR2 reads FNYEAQ. CDR3 length equals 18 residues. The CDR3 bases are TGTGCCAGCAGCCACCTTTTCGTGGACAGGGGTCCCTACAATGAGCAGTTCTTC. Protein product: CASSHLFVDRGPYNEQFF.

This chain uses TRBV27 with TRBJ2-7; TRBD2 might be the D (6 bases). Germline V gene sequence: CDR1 MNHEY, CDR2 SMNVEV (reference sequence). The CDR3 is 16 residues long. The V gene lost 2 bases and the J gene lost 4 bases, with 18 bases spanning the gap. This CDR3 reads CASSLRGTDYLYEQYF. CDR3 sequence (DNA): TGTGCCAGCAGTTTAAGAGGGACTGACTATCTGTACGAGCAGTACTTC.

The chain carries TRBV7-9 and TRBJ2-5, with no clear D. Germline values: CDR1 SEHNR, CDR2 FQNEAQ (reference sequence). Trimming cost V 1 base and J 2 bases, with 8 bases left between them. The CDR3 has 14 residues. The CDR3 DNA reads as TGTGCCAGCAGCTTAGGGGTCAGACAAGAGACCCAGTACTTC. Translating gives CASSLGVRQETQYF.

This clonotype was observed many times. The CDR3 region has the DNA TGTGCCAGCAGCCCCGGACAGCCCTATGGCTACACCTTC. Translated: CASSPGQPYGYTF. J is TRBJ1-2 and V is TRBV12-3 or TRBV12-4, with D perhaps TRBD1 (6 bases). Trimming pared 6 bases from V and 4 bases from J, leaving 12 bases between. The CDR3 spans 13 residues.

This clonotype was observed at least ten times. The CDR3 DNA is TGTGCCAGCAGCCCCCGGGGCGGGAGCTCCTACAATGAGCAGTTCTTC. Amino acids: CASSPRGGSSYNEQFF. The chain is built from TRBV7-9 and TRBJ2-1, with 7 bases aligning to TRBD2. Germline CDR1 reads SEHNR; CDR2 reads FQNEAQ (reference sequence). This CDR3 has 16 amino acids. The trim removed 5 bases at V and 0 bases at J, leaving 7 bases unmatched.

The V gene is TRBV12-1, the J gene TRBJ2-3; the table's D call, TRBD2, has no DNA check behind it. TRBV12-1 is deemed a pseudogene. The CDR3 extends over 17 amino acids. CDR3 nucleotide sequence: TGTGCCAGCACCCTAGCGGGTAGCGGGAGGAGCGCAGATACGCAGTATTTT. This encodes CASTLAGSGRSADTQYF.

This clonotype has a handful of counts. The chain carries TRBV10-3 and TRBJ2-7, with 7 bases identical to TRBD1. In germline, CDR1 is ENHRY, CDR2 SYGVKD. With 6 bases clipped from V and 0 bases from J, the junction kept 8 bases outside the gene matches. The CDR3 runs to 15 residues. The CDR3 coding sequence is TGTGCCATCAGGACAATGAGACAGGGCTCCTACGAGCAGTACTTC. The encoded protein is CAIRTMRQGSYEQYF.

This clonotype occurred a few times. The chain joins TRBV4-3 to TRBJ2-1; maybe TRBD2 (5 bases). CDR1 is LGHNA, CDR2 YSLEER, per germline. Trimming cost V 0 bases and J 4 bases, with 16 bases left between them. This CDR3 is 17 amino acids long. The CDR3 DNA reads as TGCGCCAGCAGCCAAGATCGGACTCTTAACTTGTACAATGAGCAGTTCTTC. This encodes CASSQDRTLNLYNEQFF.

CDR3 nucleotides: TGTGCCAGCAGCTTTGGACAGGCGAGTGCCTACGAGCAGTACTTC. Translating gives CASSFGQASAYEQYF. The chain recombines TRBV7-9 with TRBJ2-7; the match to TRBD1 covers 7 bases. The CDR3 extends over 15 amino acids. CDR1 and CDR2 (germline): SEHNR, FQNEAQ (reference sequence). Trimming at V came to 3 bases and at J to 2 bases, leaving 7 bases not matched to a gene.

This clonotype was seen many times. This chain joins TRBV11-2 and TRBJ1-5; D is ambiguous. V was pared by 1 base and J by 4 bases, with 11 bases between. Per germline, CDR1 SGHAT and CDR2 FQNNGV. CDR3 length: 15 residues. The chain's CDR3 is CASSLGPVVNQPQHF. The CDR3 nucleotides are TGTGCCAGCAGCTTAGGCCCGGTAGTTAATCAGCCCCAGCATTTT.

Ten or more counts support this clonotype. The CDR3 protein is CSVWGYRGGNEQFF. Written as DNA, the CDR3 is TGCAGCGTTTGGGGGTACCGAGGGGGCAATGAGCAGTTCTTC. The chain employs TRBV29-1 and TRBJ2-1; tentatively, D is TRBD1 (6 bases). Trimming took 5 bases from V and 6 from J, leaving 17 bases between them. This CDR3 region has 14 residues. Germline V CDR1 and CDR2: SQVTM, ANQGSEA.